This T cell receptor beta chain emerged from a study of cytomegalovirus exposure and HLA in healthy donors. For this clone: Its antigen is not known.

TCRdb's copy holds only in-frame clones and misses some; the assay was immunoSEQ multiplex PCR. The repertoire holds 82,000 or so clones, with roughly 95% as singletons. V was clipped by 7 bases and J by 0 bases, with 13 bases between them. Germline V gives CDR1 LNHDA, CDR2 SQIVND (reference sequence). This CDR3 has 15 residues. Study-wide results and caveats: Cytomegalovirus-associated TCR beta chains were listed, numbering some 180. CMV antigen specificity was confirmed in vitro for a few CMV-associated chains. Rare TCR sequences predominated, though certain public TCRs were found in many donors.

The TCR was taken from a woman in her late teens or twenties in good health and CMV-seronegative. The sequenced sample consisted of PBMCs. The gene calls are TRBV19 and TRBJ1-5; D unresolved. DNA for the CDR3: TGTGCCAGTATCGCTGGTCAGAATAGCAATCAGCCCCAGCATTTT. This gives the protein CASIAGQNSNQPQHF. Full variable domain (remainder filled in from reference TRBV19 and TRBJ1-5): DGGITQSPKYLFRKEGQNVTLSCEQNLNHDAMYWYRQDPGQGLRLIYYSQIVNDFQKGDIAEGYSVSREKKESFPLTVTSAQKNPTAFYLCASIAGQNSNQPQHFGDGTRLSIL.